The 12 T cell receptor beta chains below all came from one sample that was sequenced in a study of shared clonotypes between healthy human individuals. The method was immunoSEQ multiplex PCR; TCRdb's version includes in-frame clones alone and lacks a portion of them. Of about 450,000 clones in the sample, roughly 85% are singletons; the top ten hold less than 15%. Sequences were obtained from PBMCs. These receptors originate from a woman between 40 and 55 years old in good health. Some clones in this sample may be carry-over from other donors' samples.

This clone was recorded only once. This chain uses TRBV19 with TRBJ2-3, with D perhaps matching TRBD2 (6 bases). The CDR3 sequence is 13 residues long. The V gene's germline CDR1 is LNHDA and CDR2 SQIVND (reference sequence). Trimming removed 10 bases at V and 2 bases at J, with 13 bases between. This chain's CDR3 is CATRSGNTDTQYF. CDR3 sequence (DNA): TGTGCCACTCGTAGCGGCAACACAGATACGCAGTATTTT. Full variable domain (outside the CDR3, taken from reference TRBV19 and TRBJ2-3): DGGITQSPKYLFRKEGQNVTLSCEQNLNHDAMYWYRQDPGQGLRLIYYSQIVNDFQKGDIAEGYSVSREKKESFPLTVTSAQKNPTAFYLCATRSGNTDTQYFGPGTRLTVL.

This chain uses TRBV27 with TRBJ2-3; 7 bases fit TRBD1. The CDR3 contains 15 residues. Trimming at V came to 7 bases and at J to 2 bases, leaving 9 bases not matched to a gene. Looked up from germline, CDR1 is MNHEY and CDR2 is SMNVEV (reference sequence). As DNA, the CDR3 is TGTGCCAGCACAGACAGGGACCCCCTCACAGATACGCAGTATTTT. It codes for CASTDRDPLTDTQYF.

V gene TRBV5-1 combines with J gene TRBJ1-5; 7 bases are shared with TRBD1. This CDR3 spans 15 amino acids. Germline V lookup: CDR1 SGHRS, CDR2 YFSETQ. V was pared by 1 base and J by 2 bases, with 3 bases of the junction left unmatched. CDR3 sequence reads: CASSLSGTGNQPQHF. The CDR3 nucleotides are TGCGCCAGCAGCTTGAGCGGGACAGGCAATCAGCCCCAGCATTTT.

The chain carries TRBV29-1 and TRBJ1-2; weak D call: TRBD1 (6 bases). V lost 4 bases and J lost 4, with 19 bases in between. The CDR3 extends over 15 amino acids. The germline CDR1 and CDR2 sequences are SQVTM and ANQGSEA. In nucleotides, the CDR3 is TGCAGCGTTGGATCCCTGGGGGCTTCTAGCTATGGCTACACCTTC. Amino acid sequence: CSVGSLGASSYGYTF.

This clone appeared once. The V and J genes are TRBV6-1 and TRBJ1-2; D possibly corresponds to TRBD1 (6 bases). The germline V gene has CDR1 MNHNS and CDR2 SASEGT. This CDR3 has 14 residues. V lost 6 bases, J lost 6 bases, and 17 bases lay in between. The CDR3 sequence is CASSQGGGGHGYTF. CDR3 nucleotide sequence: TGTGCCAGCAGCCAAGGGGGGGGAGGGCATGGCTACACCTTC.

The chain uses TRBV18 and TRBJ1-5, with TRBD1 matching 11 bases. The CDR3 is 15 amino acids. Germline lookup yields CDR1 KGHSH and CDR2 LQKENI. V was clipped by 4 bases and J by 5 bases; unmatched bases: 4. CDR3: CASSQRDRGDQPQHF. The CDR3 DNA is TGTGCCAGCTCACAACGGGACAGGGGGGATCAGCCCCAGCATTTT.

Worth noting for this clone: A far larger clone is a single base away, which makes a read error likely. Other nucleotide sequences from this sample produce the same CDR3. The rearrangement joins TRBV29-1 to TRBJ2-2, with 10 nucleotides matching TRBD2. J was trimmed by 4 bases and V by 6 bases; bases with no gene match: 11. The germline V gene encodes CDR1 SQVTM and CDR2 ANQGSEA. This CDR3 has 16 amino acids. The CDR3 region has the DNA TGCAGCGTCCCCAGGACTAGCGGTAGCTCCACCGGGGAGCTGTTTTTT. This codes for CSVPRTSGSSTGELFF.

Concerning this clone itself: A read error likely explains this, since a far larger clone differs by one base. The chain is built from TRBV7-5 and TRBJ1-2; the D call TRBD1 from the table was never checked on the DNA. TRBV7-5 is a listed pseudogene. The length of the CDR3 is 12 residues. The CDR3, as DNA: TGTGCCAGCAGCGTCGGACAGGCTAGCTGCACCTTC. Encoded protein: CASSVGQASCTF.

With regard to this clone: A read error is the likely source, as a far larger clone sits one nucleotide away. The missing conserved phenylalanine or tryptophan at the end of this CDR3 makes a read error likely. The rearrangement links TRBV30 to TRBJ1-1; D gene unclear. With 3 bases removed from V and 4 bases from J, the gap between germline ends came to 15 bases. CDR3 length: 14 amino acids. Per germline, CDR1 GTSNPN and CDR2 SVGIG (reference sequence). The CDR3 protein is CAWRDSPAGTEAFL. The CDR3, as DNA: TGTGCCTGGAGGGACTCGCCGGCGGGCACTGAAGCTTTCCTT.

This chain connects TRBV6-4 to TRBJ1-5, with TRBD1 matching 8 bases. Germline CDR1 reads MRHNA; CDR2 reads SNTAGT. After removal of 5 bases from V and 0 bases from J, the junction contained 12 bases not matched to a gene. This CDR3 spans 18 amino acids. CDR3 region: CASSPDRDRPYSNQPQHF. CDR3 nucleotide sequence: TGTGCCAGCAGTCCCGATCGGGACAGGCCTTATAGCAATCAGCCCCAGCATTTT.

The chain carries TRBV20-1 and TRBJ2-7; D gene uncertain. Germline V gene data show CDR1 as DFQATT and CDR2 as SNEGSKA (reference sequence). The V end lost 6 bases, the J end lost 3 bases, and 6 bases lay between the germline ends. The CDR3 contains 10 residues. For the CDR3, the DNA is TGCAGTGCCGGGTTCTACGAGCAGTACTTC. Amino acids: CSAGFYEQYF.

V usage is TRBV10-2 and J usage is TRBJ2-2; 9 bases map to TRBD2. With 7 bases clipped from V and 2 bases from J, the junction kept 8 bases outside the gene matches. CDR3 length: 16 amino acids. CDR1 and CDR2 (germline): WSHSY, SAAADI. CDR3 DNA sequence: TGCGCCAGCACCTGGATGGGACTAGCCAACACCGGGGAGCTGTTTTTT. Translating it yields CASTWMGLANTGELFF.